This entry describes one T cell receptor (beta chain). Its target is unknown. This sample stems from a study of Ad26.COV2.S vaccination and SARS-CoV-2 variants. The study, taken as a whole, reports: Vaccine recipients and placebo recipients showed similar non-spike TCR breadth. Responses of T cells in total may have been underestimated by the TCR breadth and depth analyses.

Treatment denoted: some 20 received Ad26.COV2.S at low or high dose, single or two shots; 5 received placebo; per-sample allocation not given. Repertoires come from day 63 after the first vaccine or placebo injection. The germline CDR1 and CDR2 sequences are MDHEN and SYDVKM. This CDR3 contains 11 residues. The ends were cut back, 6 bases at V and 7 bases at J, with 7 bases in the middle. Data came from immunoSEQ multiplex PCR; TCRdb stores just in-frame clones and leaves some out. The sample lists around 450,000 clones, about nine tenths seen once, with about 12% in the top ten. V usage is TRBV28 and J usage is TRBJ2-1; D remains ambiguous. The material was peripheral blood, obtained in a trial of Ad26.COV2.S vaccine versus placebo. The TCR sequence derives from a person aged 18-65 years who received the Ad26.COV2.S COVID-19 vaccine or a placebo. The CDR3 DNA is TGTGCCAGCAGAATGGGTAATGAGCAGTTCTTC. Translation: CASRMGNEQFF.